These 3 T cell receptor beta chains were sequenced from one sample in a study of cytomegalovirus exposure and HLA in healthy donors (dated by TCRdb to between 2016 and 2019). The library was produced with the immunoSEQ multiplex PCR assay. For the multiplex PCR, a mixture combining 60 forward primers for TCR Vbeta segments and 13 reverse primers for TCR Jbeta segments was used. Imported from immuneACCESS, the table was reduced by TCRdb to in-frame sequences with V and J called. These copies leave out some clones; in studies compared against another copy, an unresolved V gene accounts for under half, and the cause of the remainder is not known. The table for this sample lists about 160,000 clones; more than 70% of them were counted only once. Approximately 6.8% of the sample is taken by the ten largest. The sample taken for sequencing was PBMCs. The receptor source for this set is a male donor in good health and CMV-seropositive.

The chain uses TRBV7-9 and TRBJ2-7; D is perhaps TRBD2 (6 bases). Germline CDR1 and CDR2: SEHNR and FQNEAQ (reference sequence). Trimming shortened V by 4 bases and J by 4 bases, and 14 bases separated the two germline ends. This CDR3 has 14 residues. The DNA of the CDR3 is TGTGCCAGCAGCTCAAGTAGGACTAATTACGAGCAGTACTTC. Translation gives CASSSSRTNYEQYF.

The V call is TRBV10-3, the J call TRBJ1-1, with D hard to call. Germline assignment: CDR1 ENHRY and CDR2 SYGVKD. The CDR3 runs 16 residues. Between the trimmed V and J ends, which lost 6 bases and 4 bases, there was a span of 21 bases. CDR3: CAISVGMGGSGTEAFF. CDR3 bases: TGTGCCATCAGCGTAGGTATGGGTGGCAGCGGCACTGAAGCTTTCTTT.

The chain is built from TRBV14 and TRBJ2-7; 10 bases line up with TRBD2. The V gene end was trimmed by 6 bases and the J gene end by 3 bases; junction bases not matched to a gene: 2. The CDR3 totals 13 residues. Germline CDR1 is SGHDN and CDR2 is FVKESK. The CDR3 reads CASSPSGSYEQYF. As DNA, the CDR3 is TGTGCCAGCAGTCCTAGCGGGAGCTACGAGCAGTACTTC.